This is a list of T cell receptor beta chains from one sample in a study of T-cell reconstitution after alpha-beta-depleted transplantation in children. TCRdb used MiXCR to reprocess the PCR reads, holding one entry per CDR3 protein. Of about 580,000 distinct CDR3 sequences detected, approximately 22% appear once; the ten largest clones hold 13% to 15%. This specimen consisted of PBMCs, mostly from graft donor cells, obtained 360 days after TCRalphabeta/CD19-depleted stem cell transplant. These receptors all stem from a boy younger than two who had a stem cell transplant for acute myeloid leukemia, so the T cells may come from the graft donor. Both conserved end residues are part of each CDR3. A D gene is named only where the DNA matches it firmly. Size values are once, few and many counts, or a class for expanded clones, and some rows have none.

d_call	clone_size	v_call	j_call	cdr3_aa	cdr3_nt
-	-	TRBV20-1	TRBJ1-6	CSARRAVGSYNSPLHF	TGCAGTGCTAGACGGGCAGTGGGATCCTATAATTCACCCCTCCACTTT
-	few	TRBV20-1	TRBJ2-7	CSASGNSAYEQYF	TGCAGTGCTTCTGGGAATTCAGCCTACGAGCAGTACTTC
-	-	TRBV6-5	TRBJ1-6	CASSLDNPSPLHF	TGTGCCAGCAGTTTGGACAATCCCTCACCCCTCCACTTT
-	few	TRBV2	TRBJ2-7	CASFEGYEQYF	TGTGCCAGCTTTGAGGGTTACGAGCAGTACTTC
-	-	TRBV12-3/TRBV12-4	TRBJ2-4	CASSLFSILPLAKNIQYF	TGTGCCAGCAGTTTATTCAGTATTTTGCCGCTAGCCAAAAACATTCAGTACTTC
TRBD1	-	TRBV7-2	TRBJ2-5	CASSLTGVGQETQYF	TGTGCCAGCAGCCTTACAGGGGTTGGGCAAGAGACCCAGTACTTC
TRBD1	-	TRBV12-3/TRBV12-4	TRBJ1-1	CASRRQGPLNTEAFF	TGTGCCAGCAGGAGACAGGGGCCCCTGAACACTGAAGCTTTCTTT
-	few	TRBV10-2	TRBJ1-5	CASSNTDQPQHF	TGCGCCAGCAGCAACACCGATCAGCCCCAGCATTTT
-	few	TRBV20-1	TRBJ2-7	CSARRQVNFYEQYF	TGCAGTGCTAGACGGCAGGTGAACTTCTACGAGCAGTACTTC
TRBD1	many	TRBV12-3/TRBV12-4	TRBJ2-5	CASSRGTGGLETQYF	TGTGCCAGCAGTAGAGGGACAGGGGGACTGGAGACCCAGTACTTC
-	once	TRBV7-2	TRBJ2-2	CASSSTPTGSTGELFF	TGTGCCAGCAGCTCGACCCCAACAGGATCCACCGGGGAGCTGTTTTTT
-	-	TRBV5-1	TRBJ1-1	CASSLNWQGNTEAFF	TGCGCCAGCAGCTTGAATTGGCAGGGGAACACTGAAGCTTTCTTT
-	-	TRBV2	TRBJ2-7	CASSGFPGVEEQYF	TGTGCCAGCAGTGGATTTCCGGGCGTCGAGGAGCAGTACTTC
TRBD1	few	TRBV6-1	TRBJ2-3	CASSAGQGAADTQYF	TGTGCCAGCAGTGCGGGACAGGGGGCAGCAGATACGCAGTATTTT
-	-	TRBV21-1	TRBJ1-2	CASSKTGKSNYGYTF	TGTGCCAGCAGCAAGACAGGGAAGTCTAACTATGGCTACACCTTC
-	-	TRBV7-2	TRBJ1-3	CASSFDGIRGNTIYF	TGTGCCAGCAGCTTTGACGGGATCAGAGGAAACACCATATATTTT
-	-	TRBV29-1	TRBJ1-4	CSGSEPDEKLFF	TGCAGCGGATCAGAGCCCGATGAAAAACTGTTTTTT
TRBD2	-	TRBV10-3	TRBJ2-3	CAISEPSGTSGTDTQYF	TGTGCCATCAGTGAGCCCAGCGGGACTAGCGGCACAGATACGCAGTATTTT
TRBD1	-	TRBV6-2/TRBV6-3	TRBJ2-2	CASSYRPGQWVSGELFF	TGTGCCAGCAGTTACCGGCCGGGACAGTGGGTCAGCGGGGAGCTGTTTTTT
-	-	TRBV7-2	TRBJ2-7	CASSLASRNSYEQYF	TGTGCCAGCAGCTTAGCATCCCGCAACTCCTACGAGCAGTACTTC
-	-	TRBV29-1	TRBJ1-2	CTVGGGKAF	TGCACCGTCGGTGGGGGGAAGGCCTTC
-	many	TRBV12-3/TRBV12-4	TRBJ1-5	CASRQGQSNQPQHF	TGTGCCAGCAGACAAGGACAGTCCAATCAGCCCCAGCATTTT
-	many	TRBV12-3/TRBV12-4	TRBJ1-1	CASSPPGAMNTEAFF	TGTGCCAGCAGCCCCCCAGGAGCCATGAACACTGAAGCTTTCTTT
TRBD2	-	TRBV11-2	TRBJ2-1	CASSLVAGGVNEQFF	TGTGCCAGCAGCTTAGTAGCGGGGGGTGTCAATGAGCAGTTCTTC
TRBD1	many	TRBV5-1	TRBJ1-1	CASSSQGADTEAFF	TGCGCCAGCAGCTCGCAGGGGGCTGACACTGAAGCTTTCTTT
-	few	TRBV7-9	TRBJ1-1	CASSLVGRHTEAFF	TGTGCCAGCAGCTTGGTCGGACGGCACACTGAAGCTTTCTTT
-	-	TRBV6-2/TRBV6-3	TRBJ1-2	CASSYSREKGYTF	TGTGCCAGCAGTTACTCGAGAGAGAAGGGCTACACCTTC
-	few	TRBV28	TRBJ1-1	CASSSRQGNTEAFF	TGTGCCAGCAGTTCCAGGCAGGGGAACACTGAAGCTTTCTTT
-	-	TRBV7-2	TRBJ2-3	CASSSPRGTDTQYF	TGTGCCAGCAGCTCCCCCCGGGGGACAGATACGCAGTATTTT
-	-	TRBV24-1	TRBJ2-6	CATSDFAGSSSGANVLTF	TGTGCCACCAGTGATTTTGCCGGGTCCAGCTCTGGGGCCAACGTCCTGACTTTC
TRBD2	-	TRBV4-2	TRBJ2-7	CASSQDLAGGRYEQYF	TGTGCCAGCAGCCAAGATTTGGCGGGGGGTAGGTACGAGCAGTACTTC
-	few	TRBV29-1	TRBJ2-7	CSAAGSSYEQYF	TGCAGCGCGGCTGGGAGCTCCTACGAGCAGTACTTC
-	few	TRBV28	TRBJ1-2	CASSPAYF	TGTGCCAGCAGCCCTGCATACTTC
TRBD2	many	TRBV6-5	TRBJ2-7	CASSYSGLAGTSYEQYF	TGTGCCAGCAGTTACTCGGGACTAGCGGGGACTTCCTACGAGCAGTACTTC
TRBD1	-	TRBV29-1	TRBJ2-3	CSVEKSGGTDTQYF	TGCAGCGTTGAAAAGTCAGGGGGAACAGATACGCAGTATTTT
-	few	TRBV10-3	TRBJ1-2	CAISGGVDNYGYTF	TGTGCCATCAGTGGGGGCGTTGATAACTATGGCTACACCTTC
-	-	TRBV5-1	TRBJ2-5	CASSFNLRETQYF	TGCGCCAGCAGCTTCAACTTGCGGGAGACCCAGTACTTC
-	many	TRBV20-1	TRBJ2-5	CSARTPGRQETQYF	TGCAGTGCTAGAACCCCGGGACGGCAAGAGACCCAGTACTTC
-	few	TRBV25-1	TRBJ1-1	CASIAGTEAFF	TGTGCCAGCATAGCAGGGACTGAAGCTTTCTTT
-	-	TRBV6-5	TRBJ1-1	CASSYSDALNTEAFF	TGTGCCAGCAGTTACTCGGACGCCTTGAACACTGAAGCTTTCTTT
-	-	TRBV3-1	TRBJ2-4	CASSPSGLMGMMMENIQYF	TGTGCCAGCAGCCCCTCGGGACTGATGGGAATGATGATGGAAAACATTCAGTACTTC
TRBD1	many	TRBV5-1	TRBJ2-2	CASSARQGAGELFF	TGCGCCAGCAGCGCCAGACAGGGGGCCGGGGAGCTGTTTTTT
-	-	TRBV15	TRBJ1-1	CATSRTPGANTEAFF	TGTGCCACCAGCAGAACTCCAGGAGCAAACACTGAAGCTTTCTTT
-	many	TRBV20-1	TRBJ2-2	CSARDRTPGELFF	TGCAGTGCTAGAGATCGGACCCCCGGGGAGCTGTTTTTT
TRBD1	many	TRBV7-2	TRBJ2-7	CASSPDRGAAYEQYF	TGTGCCAGCAGCCCAGACAGGGGTGCAGCTTACGAGCAGTACTTC
-	many	TRBV20-1	TRBJ1-2	CSASGQLTEGYTF	TGCAGTGCTAGCGGACAATTAACCGAGGGCTACACCTTC